The 29 T cell receptor beta chains in this list originate from one sample, sequenced in a study of radiation and T cells in renal cell carcinoma. Sample time point: blood 4 weeks post-SBRT, at nephrectomy. The sample's treatment: 15 Gy SBRT to primary tumor, nephrectomy 4 weeks later. The method was immunoSEQ multiplex PCR; TCRdb's version includes in-frame clones alone and lacks a portion of them. Of some 30,000 clones in the sample, over 75% were seen once. The input for sequencing was blood, taken from a patient whose treatment included radiotherapy and nephrectomy. The receptors were sampled from a man aged 60 to 75 with renal cell carcinoma.

The rearrangement joins TRBV4-3 to TRBJ2-7; the D gene is possibly TRBD2 (5 bases). The V end was cut by 1 base, the J end by 7 bases, with 8 bases between. This CDR3 has 12 amino acids. Germline values: CDR1 LGHNA, CDR2 YSLEER. The chain's CDR3 is CASSQVSGEQYF. DNA for the CDR3: TGCGCCAGCAGCCAAGTAAGCGGTGAGCAGTACTTC.

CDR3 DNA: TGTGCCAGCAGCTTGTCATCCGCACAAGAGACCCAGTACTTC. This gives the protein CASSLSSAQETQYF. V and J are TRBV5-6 and TRBJ2-5; D is unresolved. The CDR3 is 14 residues long. Germline values: CDR1 SGHDT, CDR2 YYEEEE. V was clipped by 1 base and J by 2 bases, with 9 bases between them.

This clone was observed a handful of times. V and J are TRBV7-2 and TRBJ2-3; D gene ambiguous. V gave up 0 bases and J gave up 6 bases, with 4 bases separating them. CDR1 is SGHTA, CDR2 FQGNSA, per germline. The CDR3 has 12 residues. The DNA of the CDR3 is TGTGCCAGCAGCTTAGCGGAGGATACGCAGTATTTT. This gives the protein CASSLAEDTQYF. The whole variable domain, remainder taken from reference TRBV7-2 and TRBJ2-3, is GAGVSQSPSNKVTEKGKDVELRCDPISGHTALYWYRQSLGQGLEFLIYFQGNSAPDKSGLPSDRFSAERTGGSVSTLTIQRTQQEDSAVYLCASSLAEDTQYFGPGTRLTVL.

This clone was detected only a few times. The chain has TRBV11-2 and TRBJ2-1; 9 bases are shared with TRBD2. Germline lookup yields CDR1 SGHAT and CDR2 FQNNGV. This CDR3 has 15 amino acids. Germline trimming cut 1 base from V and 9 bases from J; bases unmatched to any gene: 7. CDR3 bases: TGTGCCAGCAGCTTAGGATACCTAGCGGGACGTGAGCAGTTCTTC. It specifies CASSLGYLAGREQFF.

This clone appeared a single time. V usage is TRBV7-9 and J usage is TRBJ1-1; D may be TRBD1 (5 bases). The V end was cut by 5 bases, the J end by 3 bases, with 19 bases between. The CDR3 has 16 amino acids. The germline V gene encodes CDR1 SEHNR and CDR2 FQNEAQ (reference sequence). CDR3 coding DNA: TGTGCCAGCAGCCCCAGCGCAGGGTCGGCGGACACTGAAGCTTTCTTT. It is translated as CASSPSAGSADTEAFF.

The chain employs TRBV2 and TRBJ2-5, with unresolved D. The CDR3 extends over 13 amino acids. Germline CDR1 SNHLY, CDR2 FYNNEI. V lost 1 base to trimming and J lost 1 base, with 4 bases between them. CDR3 DNA sequence: TGTGCCAGCAGTGAAGAGAGCCAAGAGACCCAGTACTTC. This translates into CASSEESQETQYF. Combining the CDR3 with reference TRBV2 and TRBJ2-5 gives the whole variable domain EPEVTQTPSHQVTQMGQEVILRCVPISNHLYFYWYRQILGQKVEFLVSFYNNEISEKSEIFDDQFSVERPDGSNFTLKIRSTKLEDSAMYFCASSEESQETQYFGPGTRLLVL.

This clone is medium-sized within its sample. The chain joins TRBV10-3 to TRBJ1-1; D perhaps matches TRBD1 (5 bases). The germline gives CDR1 ENHRY, CDR2 SYGVKD. The CDR3 has 15 residues. V was trimmed by 5 bases and J by 2 bases, leaving 15 bases between them. In DNA form, the CDR3 reads TGTGCCATCAGTAGCTCCGGGACGATAAACACTGAAGCTTTCTTT. It is translated as CAISSSGTINTEAFF.

The sample holds one count of this clone. This chain links TRBV2 with TRBJ2-7; D perhaps matches TRBD2 (6 bases). V shed 8 bases and J shed 4 bases, with 12 bases lying between them. Germline CDR1 and CDR2: SNHLY and FYNNEI. The CDR3 runs to 12 residues. The CDR3 sequence: CASGGTLYEQYF. CDR3 nucleotide sequence: TGTGCCAGCGGGGGGACTCTATACGAGCAGTACTTC.

Regarding this clone: A far larger clone is just one base off, so this is likely a read error. The DNA for the CDR3 is TGTGCAAGGCGCTCTAAACCCCGACTGGGGGGCGGGAGTGGGACCGGGGAGCTGTTTTTT. Translation gives CARRSKPRLGGGSGTGELFF. The chain joins TRBV12-2 to TRBJ2-2; the DNA was not used to check the table's D call, TRBD2. TRBV12-2 is assigned pseudogene status. The length of the CDR3 is 20 residues.

This sequence joins TRBV25-1 and TRBJ2-7; D gene uncertain. The V gene's germline CDR1 is MGHDK and CDR2 SYGVNS. This CDR3 spans 12 amino acids. Trimming removed 6 bases from V and 2 bases from J, with 8 bases in between. The CDR3 protein is CASRLGPYEQYF. CDR3 nucleotides: TGTGCCAGCAGACTCGGACCCTACGAGCAGTACTTC.

A word on this clone: The same CDR3 is also encoded by other DNA sequences in this sample. The genes are TRBV14 and TRBJ1-1, with D possibly being TRBD1 (5 bases). CDR1 is SGHDN, CDR2 FVKESK, per germline. Trimming cost V 4 bases and J 1 base, with 7 bases left between them. The length of the CDR3 is 13 residues. The CDR3 bases are TGTGCCAGCAGCCGTCAGGGGAACACTGAAGCTTTCTTT. This translates into CASSRQGNTEAFF. Together with reference TRBV14 and TRBJ1-1, the CDR3 gives the full variable domain: EAGVTQFPSHSVIEKGQTVTLRCDPISGHDNLYWYRRVMGKEIKFLLHFVKESKQDESGMPNNRFLAERTGGTYSTLKVQPAELEDSGVYFCASSRQGNTEAFFGQGTRLTVV.

The chain is built from TRBV9 and TRBJ2-1; D tentatively fits TRBD1 or TRBD2 (5 bases each). V lost 0 bases and J 6 bases, leaving 10 bases between the germline ends. Per the germline V gene, CDR1 is SGDLS and CDR2 is YYNGEE. The CDR3 has 14 amino acids. The DNA for the CDR3 is TGTGCCAGCAGCGTAGAATTTGGGGGCAATGAGCAGTTCTTC. Translated, it gives CASSVEFGGNEQFF.

The genes are TRBV18 and TRBJ2-1; 8 nucleotides agree with TRBD2. The CDR3 consists of 15 residues. The V gene end was trimmed by 2 bases and the J gene end by 3 bases; junction bases not matched to a gene: 3. The germline CDR1 and CDR2 sequences are KGHSH and LQKENI. The CDR3 sequence: CASSPEGTSYNEQFF. The CDR3 region has the DNA TGTGCCAGCTCACCAGAAGGGACTAGCTACAATGAGCAGTTCTTC.

The chain employs TRBV10-3 and TRBJ1-6; tentatively, D is TRBD1 (5 bases). Trimming took off 0 bases at V and 13 bases at J, with 19 bases between the two ends. Looked up from germline, CDR1 is ENHRY and CDR2 is SYGVKD. This CDR3 contains 16 residues. DNA for the CDR3: TGTGCCATCAGTGAGTCTCGTGGGCAGGGACTAACGCCCCTCCACTTT. This translates into CAISESRGQGLTPLHF.

The chain carries TRBV25-1 and TRBJ1-4; D ambiguous. The germline V gene has CDR1 MGHDK and CDR2 SYGVNS. Trimming left V 4 bases short and J 7 bases short, with 16 bases between. The CDR3 loop spans 15 amino acids. CDR3 DNA sequence: TGTGCCAGCAGTGGAGGAAGGAGTGCGGGTGAAAAACTGTTTTTT. Encoded protein: CASSGGRSAGEKLFF.

V is TRBV11-3 and J is TRBJ2-5, with 8 positions matching TRBD2. Germline assignment: CDR1 SGHNT and CDR2 YENEEA. The CDR3 contains 19 residues. V lost 1 base and J lost 4; bases outside the gene matches: 17. This CDR3 is CASSLGGVGSGKRGETQYF. Written as DNA, the CDR3 is TGTGCCAGCAGCTTAGGGGGTGTGGGTAGCGGGAAGAGAGGAGAGACCCAGTACTTC.

The genes are TRBV15 and TRBJ1-1; D remains unclear. V lost 3 bases, J lost 7 bases, and 6 bases lay in between. The CDR3 contains 11 residues. Per the germline V gene, CDR1 is LNHNV and CDR2 is YYDKDF (reference sequence). CDR3 region: CATSRWDEAFF. CDR3 sequence (DNA): TGTGCCACCAGCAGGTGGGATGAAGCTTTCTTT.

The chain employs TRBV27 and TRBJ2-7, with a tentative D call TRBD2 (5 bases). This CDR3 is 14 amino acids long. CDR1 and CDR2 from the germline V gene are MNHEY and SMNVEV (reference sequence). The germline V and J ends were trimmed by 6 bases and 2 bases, with 14 bases remaining between them. The CDR3 DNA follows: TGTGCCAGCAGACAGACTAAAGAGGCCTACGAGCAGTACTTC. Translating gives CASRQTKEAYEQYF.

The CDR3, as DNA: TGTGCCAGCAGCCGACAGGGCCTGGAGACCCAGTACTTC. Amino acid sequence: CASSRQGLETQYF. V and J are TRBV27 and TRBJ2-5; 7 nucleotides line up with TRBD1. Germline V CDR1 and CDR2: MNHEY, SMNVEV (reference sequence). J was trimmed by 5 bases and V by 6 bases; bases with no gene match: 6. The CDR3 extends over 13 amino acids.

The chain combines TRBV5-6 with TRBJ2-3; 14 nucleotides match TRBD2. Germline V CDR1 and CDR2: SGHDT, YYEEEE. V dropped 5 bases and J dropped 4; count of bases not matched to a gene: 3. The CDR3 runs 15 residues. This CDR3 reads CASSPGLAGADTQYF. The CDR3 bases are TGTGCCAGCAGTCCGGGACTAGCGGGAGCAGATACGCAGTATTTT.

The V and J genes are TRBV7-2 and TRBJ1-2, with D unclear. The CDR3 runs to 13 residues. V was shortened by 1 base and J by 7 bases, with 10 bases between the two germline ends. The germline CDR1 and CDR2 sequences are SGHTA and FQGNSA. The CDR3 loop is CASSLDRLGGYTF. The CDR3 DNA sequence: TGTGCCAGCAGCTTAGATCGCCTTGGTGGCTACACCTTC.

The gene calls are TRBV5-1 and TRBJ2-1; D unclear. Per the germline V gene, CDR1 is SGHRS and CDR2 is YFSETQ. The ends were cut back, 0 bases at V and 5 bases at J, with 15 bases in the middle. CDR3 length equals 16 residues. This CDR3 is CASSLELANWDNEQFF. The CDR3 nucleotides read TGCGCCAGCAGCTTGGAACTGGCAAACTGGGACAATGAGCAGTTCTTC. The full variable domain, its missing parts supplied by reference TRBV5-1 and TRBJ2-1, is KAGVTQTPRYLIKTRGQQVTLSCSPISGHRSVSWYQQTPGQGLQFLFEYFSETQRNKGNFPGRFSGRQFSNSRSEMNVSTLELGDSALYLCASSLELANWDNEQFFGPGTRLTVL.

The rearrangement uses TRBV6-5 and TRBJ2-1, with TRBD1 as a possible D gene (5 bases). CDR3 length: 15 amino acids. Trimming took off 5 bases at V and 5 bases at J, with 16 bases between the two ends. The V gene's germline CDR1 is MNHEY and CDR2 SVGAGI. The CDR3 protein is CASSRAGHRNNEQFF. In DNA form, the CDR3 reads TGTGCCAGCAGTCGGGCAGGGCACAGAAACAATGAGCAGTTCTTC.

There are a few counts of this clone. The rearrangement links TRBV9 to TRBJ2-1; the D is unclear. Germline V CDR1 and CDR2: SGDLS, YYNGEE. V lost 7 bases, J lost 5 bases, and 10 bases lay in between. CDR3 length: 12 amino acids. DNA for the CDR3: TGTGCCAGCGGTTCGGGTAACAATGAGCAGTTCTTC. It encodes CASGSGNNEQFF.

The chain uses TRBV19 and TRBJ1-2; 10 bases fit TRBD1. The CDR3 has 16 amino acids. V trimming: 5 bases; J trimming: 4 bases; junction bases outside the gene matches: 10. Germline CDR1 LNHDA, CDR2 SQIVND (reference sequence). The CDR3 protein is CASSRHGQGVFYGYTF. CDR3 sequence (DNA): TGTGCCAGTAGTCGGCACGGACAGGGGGTTTTCTATGGCTACACCTTC.

This chain uses TRBV5-4 with TRBJ2-3; weak D call: TRBD2 (6 bases). V lost 1 base and J 0 bases, leaving 6 bases between the germline ends. Germline CDR1 SGHNT, CDR2 YYREEE (reference sequence). The CDR3 totals 14 residues. The CDR3 DNA reads as TGTGCCAGCAGCTTGAGCGGGAGCACAGATACGCAGTATTTT. Translating it yields CASSLSGSTDTQYF. The whole variable domain, filled in from reference TRBV5-4 and TRBJ2-3, reads ETGVTQSPTHLIKTRGQQVTLRCSSQSGHNTVSWYQQALGQGPQFIFQYYREEENGRGNFPPRFSGLQFPNYSSELNVNALELDDSALYLCASSLSGSTDTQYFGPGTRLTVL.

This chain connects TRBV7-3 to TRBJ1-1; 7 bases are a match to TRBD1. The length of the CDR3 is 14 residues. The junction had 4 bases not matched to a gene; V was cut back by 0 bases and J by 6 bases. From germline, CDR1 is SGHTA and CDR2 FQGTGA. CDR3 in DNA: TGTGCCAGCAGCTTAACCCTCCAGGGGGCTGAAGCTTTCTTT. It specifies CASSLTLQGAEAFF.

The V call is TRBV29-1, the J call TRBJ1-1; D uncertain. The CDR3 is 11 residues long. V was trimmed by 3 bases and J by 5 bases, leaving 7 bases between them. CDR1 is SQVTM and CDR2 is ANQGSEA in the germline V gene. The CDR3 here is CSVELGTEAFF. Here the CDR3 DNA reads TGCAGCGTTGAGCTCGGTACTGAAGCTTTCTTT.

This clone is medium-sized. This chain uses TRBV4-2 with TRBJ2-7; 12 bases agree with TRBD2. The CDR3 contains 15 residues. Per the germline V gene, CDR1 is LGHNA and CDR2 is YNFKEQ. The trim removed 8 bases at V and 2 bases at J, leaving 7 bases unmatched. DNA for the CDR3: TGTGCCAGCCAAGGGACTAGCGGGTCTACCTACGAGCAGTACTTC. Translating gives CASQGTSGSTYEQYF.